Listed below are T cell receptor beta chains from one sample, sequenced in a study of cytomegalovirus exposure and HLA in healthy donors. The data were produced by immunoSEQ multiplex PCR, yet TCRdb's version contains in-frame clones alone and is incomplete. The sample includes 270,000 or so clones, roughly 85% of them seen just once. Material: PBMCs. All receptors derive from a man in his forties or fifties in good health and CMV-seropositive. Each CDR3 is given with its conserved first and last residue. D genes are given only for firm matches. The size field is filled for only some rows; it gives once, few, many or a size class.

j_gene | v_gene | d_gene | abundance | CDR3nt | CDR3aa
TRBJ2-1 | TRBV11-2 | NA | NA | TGTGCCAGCAGCTTAGCGGGGTTAGAGCAGTTCTTC | CASSLAGLEQFF
TRBJ2-3 | TRBV9 | TRBD2 | NA | TGTGCCAGCAGCCCCAGACTAGCGGGAGCAACAGATACGCAGTATTTT | CASSPRLAGATDTQYF
TRBJ2-1 | TRBV5-1 | NA | NA | TGCGCCAGCAGCTTGATGAGCGGCAACTACAATGAGCAGTTCTTC | CASSLMSGNYNEQFF
TRBJ1-1 | TRBV9 | NA | NA | TGTGCCAGCAGCGTAGGAGGCATGAACACTGAAGCTTTCTTT | CASSVGGMNTEAFF
TRBJ2-2 | TRBV4-2 | TRBD2 | once | TGTGCCAGCAGCCCCCCTCGGGGGGGGTACTTCGGGGAGCTGTTTTTT | CASSPPRGGYFGELFF
TRBJ2-7 | TRBV28 | NA | NA | TGTGCCAGCAGACAGAGACTAGTTTTGACCTACGAGCAGTACTTC | CASRQRLVLTYEQYF
TRBJ2-7 | TRBV21-1 | NA | NA | TGTGCCAGCAGGACGAGACCGGGACTAGCGGGAGGGAGCTACGAGCAGTACTTC | CASRTRPGLAGGSYEQYF
TRBJ1-5 | TRBV28 | TRBD1 | NA | TGTGCCAGCAGTTTTGTCGTACCATTGACAGGGAAGGTTCTTAGGCATCAGCCCCAGCATTTT | CASSFVVPLTGKVLRHQPQHF
TRBJ1-4 | TRBV7-9 | NA | NA | TGTGCTTCCCGCCAGGCAGGGGCTAATGAAAAACTGTTTTTT | CASRQAGANEKLFF
TRBJ1-1 | TRBV19 | TRBD1 | NA | TGTGCCAGTAGTCCCTCGGGACAGAAGTTGAACACTGAAGCTTTCTTT | CASSPSGQKLNTEAFF
TRBJ2-1 | TRBV4-2 | NA | NA | TGTGCCAGCAGCCAAGTCGGTACGGAGTATGAGCAGTTCTTC | CASSQVGTEYEQFF
TRBJ2-1 | TRBV19 | TRBD2 | NA | TGTGCCAGTAAAGGGACTATGAGAAATGAGCAGTTCTTC | CASKGTMRNEQFF
TRBJ2-7 | TRBV7-9 | NA | NA | TGTGCCAGCAGCTTAGGCGACTCTCCAACAGGCGAGCAGTACTTC | CASSLGDSPTGEQYF
TRBJ1-1 | TRBV21-1 | NA | NA | TGTGCCAGCCCATATCCCCCAGGTCCCGAAGCTTTCTTT | CASPYPPGPEAFF
TRBJ1-2 | TRBV9 | TRBD1 | NA | TGTGCCAGCAGCCCAGGACAGGGATCTTTCGGCTACACCTTC | CASSPGQGSFGYTF
TRBJ1-3 | TRBV28 | TRBD1 | NA | TGTGCCAGCAGGCTACCCGGGACAGGGAGGAGAAACACCATATATTTT | CASRLPGTGRRNTIYF
TRBJ2-2 | TRBV27 | TRBD1 | once | TGTGCCAGCAGTCTCTGGACAGGGACAACCGGGGAGCTGTTTTTT | CASSLWTGTTGELFF
TRBJ2-7 | TRBV28 | NA | once | TGTGCCAGCAGTGCTGGACAGAGCTACGAGCAGTACTTC | CASSAGQSYEQYF
TRBJ1-5 | TRBV28 | NA | NA | TGTGCCAGCAGTTTAAGAGGTCAGCCCCAGCATTTT | CASSLRGQPQHF
TRBJ2-6 | TRBV7-2 | NA | NA | TGTGCCAGCAGCTTAGTGCTAAATATTGGTCAGGGCGGGGCCAACGTCCTGACTTTC | CASSLVLNIGQGGANVLTF
TRBJ2-5 | TRBV7-6 | NA | NA | TGTGCCAGCAGCGCCCTTGGGGGGCAAGAGACCCAGTACTTC | CASSALGGQETQYF
TRBJ1-1 | TRBV27 | NA | once | TGTGCCAGCAGTTTAACAGGGAGCCCTGAAGCTTTCTTT | CASSLTGSPEAFF
TRBJ1-3 | TRBV5-4 | TRBD1 | NA | TGTGCCAGCAGCTACGAGGGGGCACGTGGAAACACCATATATTTT | CASSYEGARGNTIYF
TRBJ2-1 | TRBV5-5 | TRBD2 | NA | TGTGCCAGCAGCTTGGGGGGAGGGGCCTATGAGCAGTTCTTC | CASSLGGGAYEQFF
TRBJ2-7 | TRBV5-5 | TRBD1 | few | TGTGCCAGCAGCACCCTACAGGGGCCCCAGTACTTC | CASSTLQGPQYF
TRBJ2-7 | TRBV19 | TRBD1 | once | TGTGCCAGTAGTCCGACAGGGGGTTTCTACGAGCAGTACTTC | CASSPTGGFYEQYF
TRBJ1-2 | TRBV29-1 | NA | NA | TGCAGCGTTCCTCAGGGTGCCTATGGCTACACCTTC | CSVPQGAYGYTF
TRBJ2-5 | TRBV11-2 | NA | NA | TGTGCCAGCAGCTTACCCTACGGAGAGACCCAGTACTTC | CASSLPYGETQYF
TRBJ2-7 | TRBV28 | TRBD1 | NA | TGTGCCAGCAGCTCCCCGGACAGGGGGCTCGAGCAGTACTTC | CASSSPDRGLEQYF
TRBJ1-1 | TRBV5-1 | TRBD1 | NA | TGCGCCAGCAGCGCCACTGGACAGGGGCACACTGAAGCTTTCTTT | CASSATGQGHTEAFF
TRBJ1-5 | TRBV28 | NA | NA | TGTGCCAGCACCCCTCGACCACCAGGGTTTCAGCCCCAGCATTTT | CASTPRPPGFQPQHF
TRBJ1-1 | TRBV5-4 | TRBD1 | NA | TGTGCCAGCAGCCAAGGACAGGGGGTTTTTACGGACACTGAAGCTTTCTTT | CASSQGQGVFTDTEAFF
TRBJ2-7 | TRBV2 | NA | NA | TGTGCCAGCACCCAGCAGGGGTTGTACGAGCAGTACTTC | CASTQQGLYEQYF
TRBJ2-7 | TRBV13 | TRBD1 | NA | TGTGCCAGCAGCCCCGGGACAGGGGGAACCTACGAGCAGTACTTC | CASSPGTGGTYEQYF
TRBJ2-3 | TRBV19 | TRBD2 | NA | TGTGCCAGTAGTATAGATTCGGGGGGGAGCACAGATACGCAGTATTTT | CASSIDSGGSTDTQYF
TRBJ2-1 | TRBV28 | TRBD2 | NA | TGTGCCAGCAGTTCCAGGACTAGCGGGAGGAACAATGAGCAGTTCTTC | CASSSRTSGRNNEQFF
TRBJ2-7 | TRBV6-5 | TRBD1 | NA | TGTGCCAGCAGTGAAGACCAGGGGGACGAGCAGTACTTC | CASSEDQGDEQYF
TRBJ2-2 | TRBV6-5 | TRBD1 | NA | TGTGCCAGCAGTCCCAGGACAGGGAACACCGGGGAGCTGTTTTTT | CASSPRTGNTGELFF
TRBJ1-5 | TRBV7-8 | NA | NA | TGTGCCAGCAGCTTAGCCGCCGGGTTTGGCAATCAGCCCCAGCATTTT | CASSLAAGFGNQPQHF
TRBJ1-3 | TRBV28 | NA | NA | TGTGCCAGCAGTCCGACAGCGATCTCTGGAAACACCATATATTTT | CASSPTAISGNTIYF
TRBJ2-1 | TRBV28 | TRBD2 | NA | TGTGCCAGCAGTTTAGCGGGAGTAATGTACAATGAGCAGTTCTTC | CASSLAGVMYNEQFF
TRBJ1-2 | TRBV19 | NA | NA | TGTGCCAGTAGTATGGCAGGGAACTATGGCTACACCTTC | CASSMAGNYGYTF
TRBJ2-5 | TRBV15 | NA | NA | TGTGCCACCAGCAGACTGGGCCAGAAAGGAGAGACCCAGTACTTC | CATSRLGQKGETQYF
TRBJ2-5 | TRBV7-9 | TRBD1 | NA | TGTGCCAGCAGCCCCCTTGGGGGGCAGGGGGCAGAGACCCAGTACTTC | CASSPLGGQGAETQYF
TRBJ2-1 | TRBV19 | TRBD2 | NA | TGTGCCAGTAGTATAAGGGGGACTAGCGGCTACAATGAGCAGTTCTTC | CASSIRGTSGYNEQFF
TRBJ2-1 | TRBV7-6 | TRBD1 | NA | TGTGCCAGCAGCTTCACAGGGGTACCCTTCTTC | CASSFTGVPFF
TRBJ1-5 | TRBV28 | NA | NA | TGTGCCAGCACTGACAGCGCCGTGAAGCCCCAGCATTTT | CASTDSAVKPQHF
TRBJ2-7 | TRBV27 | TRBD1 | NA | TGTGCCAGCAGTTTTGGGGCCGGGACAGGGCAGTACGAGCAGTACTTC | CASSFGAGTGQYEQYF
TRBJ2-7 | TRBV4-1 | NA | NA | TGCGCCAGCAGCCTTTGGGGGGCTAGCGGTACCTACGAGCAGTACTTC | CASSLWGASGTYEQYF
TRBJ2-7 | TRBV15 | NA | NA | TGTGCCACCAGCACGACCCGGGGGTACGAGCAGTACTTC | CATSTTRGYEQYF
TRBJ1-1 | TRBV19 | TRBD1 | NA | TGTGCCAGTAGTAGTGGGACAGGGGCCACTGAAGCTTTCTTT | CASSSGTGATEAFF
TRBJ2-7 | TRBV4-3 | TRBD2 | NA | TGCGCCAGCAGCCAAGTAGCGGGACGGAGTACCTACGAGCAGTACTTC | CASSQVAGRSTYEQYF
TRBJ1-5 | TRBV27 | TRBD1 | NA | TGTGCCAGCAGTTCCTACCAACCACAGGGGCACAATCAGCCCCAGCATTTT | CASSSYQPQGHNQPQHF
TRBJ2-3 | TRBV9 | TRBD2 | few | TGTGCCAGCAGCGGAGGAGCGGGAGGGCCCGGAGATACGCAGTATTTT | CASSGGAGGPGDTQYF